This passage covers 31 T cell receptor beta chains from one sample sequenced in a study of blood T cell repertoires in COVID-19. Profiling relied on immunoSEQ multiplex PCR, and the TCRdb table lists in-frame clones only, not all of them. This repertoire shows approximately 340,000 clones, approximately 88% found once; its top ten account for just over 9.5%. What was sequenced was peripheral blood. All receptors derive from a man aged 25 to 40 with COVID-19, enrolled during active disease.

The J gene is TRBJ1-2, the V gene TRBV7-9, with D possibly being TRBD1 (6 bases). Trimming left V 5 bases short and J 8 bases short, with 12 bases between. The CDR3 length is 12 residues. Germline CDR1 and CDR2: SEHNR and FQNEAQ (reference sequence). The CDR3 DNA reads TGTGCCAGCAGCATGGGGGGGCTAGGCTACACCTTC. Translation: CASSMGGLGYTF.

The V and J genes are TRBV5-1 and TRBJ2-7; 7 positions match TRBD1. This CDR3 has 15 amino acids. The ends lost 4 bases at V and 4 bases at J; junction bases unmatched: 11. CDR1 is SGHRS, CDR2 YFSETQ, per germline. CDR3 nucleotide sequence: TGCGCCAGCAGCCCTGGACAGGCGAATCTTTACGAGCAGTACTTC. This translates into CASSPGQANLYEQYF.

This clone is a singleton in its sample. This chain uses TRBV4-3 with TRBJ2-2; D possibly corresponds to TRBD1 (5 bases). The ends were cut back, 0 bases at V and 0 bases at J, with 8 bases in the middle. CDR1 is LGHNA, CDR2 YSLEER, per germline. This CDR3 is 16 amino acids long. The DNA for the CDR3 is TGCGCCAGCAGCCAAGACAGGGCCGCGAACACCGGGGAGCTGTTTTTT. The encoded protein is CASSQDRAANTGELFF.

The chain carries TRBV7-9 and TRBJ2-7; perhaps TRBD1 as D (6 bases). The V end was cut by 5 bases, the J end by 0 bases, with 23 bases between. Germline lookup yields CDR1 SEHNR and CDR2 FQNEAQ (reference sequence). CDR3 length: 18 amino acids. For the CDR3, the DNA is TGTGCCAGCAGCGCAGGTCGATGGGGGCCGACCAGCTCCTACGAGCAGTACTTC. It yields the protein CASSAGRWGPTSSYEQYF.

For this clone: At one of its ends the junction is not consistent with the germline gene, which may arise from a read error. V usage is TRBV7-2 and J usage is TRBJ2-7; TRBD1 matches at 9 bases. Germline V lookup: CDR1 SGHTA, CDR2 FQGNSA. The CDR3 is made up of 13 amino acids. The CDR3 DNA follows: TGTGCCAGCCGGGACAGGGCCTCCCACGAGCAGTACTTC. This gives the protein CASRDRASHEQYF.

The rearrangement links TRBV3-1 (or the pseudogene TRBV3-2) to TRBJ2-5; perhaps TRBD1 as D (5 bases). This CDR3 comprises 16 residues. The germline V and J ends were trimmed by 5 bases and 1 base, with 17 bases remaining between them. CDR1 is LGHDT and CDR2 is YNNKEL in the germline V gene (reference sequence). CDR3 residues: CASSSSGAGSQETQYF. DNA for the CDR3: TGTGCCAGCAGCTCCTCTGGGGCAGGGTCCCAAGAGACCCAGTACTTC.

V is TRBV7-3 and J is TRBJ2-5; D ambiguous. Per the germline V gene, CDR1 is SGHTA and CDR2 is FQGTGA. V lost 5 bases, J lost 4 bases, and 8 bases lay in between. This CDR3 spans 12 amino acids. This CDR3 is CASSPVAETQYF. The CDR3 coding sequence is TGTGCCAGCAGCCCCGTAGCAGAGACCCAGTACTTC.

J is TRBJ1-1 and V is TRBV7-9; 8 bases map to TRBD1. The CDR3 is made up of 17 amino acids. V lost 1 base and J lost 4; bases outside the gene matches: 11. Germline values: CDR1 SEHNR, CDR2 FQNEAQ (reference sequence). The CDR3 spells CASSLVRRQGAFTEAFF. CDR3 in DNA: TGTGCCAGCAGCTTAGTCAGGCGGCAGGGGGCGTTCACTGAAGCTTTCTTT.

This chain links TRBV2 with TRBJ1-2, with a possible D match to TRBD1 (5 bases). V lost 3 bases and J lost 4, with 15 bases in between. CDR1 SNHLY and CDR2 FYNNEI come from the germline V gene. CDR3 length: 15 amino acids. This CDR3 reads CASSEASQGSYGYTF. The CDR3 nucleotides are TGTGCCAGCAGTGAGGCCTCTCAGGGATCCTATGGCTACACCTTC.

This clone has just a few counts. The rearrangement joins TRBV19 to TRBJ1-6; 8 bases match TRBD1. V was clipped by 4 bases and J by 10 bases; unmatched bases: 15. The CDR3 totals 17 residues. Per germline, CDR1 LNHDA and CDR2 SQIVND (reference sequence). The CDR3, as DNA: TGTGCCAGTAGTACACGCGCAGGGGGCGAGAGTCGCTCACCCCTCCACTTT. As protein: CASSTRAGGESRSPLHF. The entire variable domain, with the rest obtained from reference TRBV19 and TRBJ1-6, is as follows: DGGITQSPKYLFRKEGQNVTLSCEQNLNHDAMYWYRQDPGQGLRLIYYSQIVNDFQKGDIAEGYSVSREKKESFPLTVTSAQKNPTAFYLCASSTRAGGESRSPLHFGNGTRLTVT.

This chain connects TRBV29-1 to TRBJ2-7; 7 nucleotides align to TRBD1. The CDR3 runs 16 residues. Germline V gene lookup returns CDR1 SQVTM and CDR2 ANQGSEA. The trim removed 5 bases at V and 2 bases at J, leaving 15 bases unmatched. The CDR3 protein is CSVRFFSGGSAYEQYF. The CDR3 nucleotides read TGCAGCGTTCGATTCTTTTCAGGGGGATCGGCCTACGAGCAGTACTTC.

CDR3 nucleotides: TGTGCCAGCTCACCAAAACTTTCTATCACAGATACGCAGTATTTT. Its protein is CASSPKLSITDTQYF. The V gene is TRBV18, the J gene TRBJ2-3; D not certain. V was trimmed by 2 bases and J by 2 bases, leaving 11 bases between them. This CDR3 contains 15 residues. CDR1 is KGHSH, CDR2 LQKENI, per germline. The full variable domain, rest sourced from reference TRBV18 and TRBJ2-3, is NAGVMQNPRHLVRRRGQEARLRCSPMKGHSHVYWYRQLPEEGLKFMVYLQKENIIDESGMPKERFSAEFPKEGPSILRIQQVVRGDSAAYFCASSPKLSITDTQYFGPGTRLTVL.

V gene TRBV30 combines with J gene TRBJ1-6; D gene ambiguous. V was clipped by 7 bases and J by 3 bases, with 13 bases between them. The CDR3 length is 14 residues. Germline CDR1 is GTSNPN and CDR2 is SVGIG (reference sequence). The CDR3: CAFNRGFYNSPLHF. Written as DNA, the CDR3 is TGTGCCTTCAACCGGGGATTCTATAATTCACCCCTCCACTTT.

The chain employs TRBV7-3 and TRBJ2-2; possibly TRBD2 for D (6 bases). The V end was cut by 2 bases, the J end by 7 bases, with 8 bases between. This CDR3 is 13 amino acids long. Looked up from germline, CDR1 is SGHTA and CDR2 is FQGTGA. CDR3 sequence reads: CASSLGGIGELFF. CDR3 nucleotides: TGTGCCAGCAGCTTAGGCGGGATCGGGGAGCTGTTTTTT.

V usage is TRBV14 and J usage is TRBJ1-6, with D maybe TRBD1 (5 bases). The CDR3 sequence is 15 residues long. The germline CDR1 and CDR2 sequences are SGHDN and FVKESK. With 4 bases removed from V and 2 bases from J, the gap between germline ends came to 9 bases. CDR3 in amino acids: CASSRSGTYNSPLHF. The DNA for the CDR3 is TGTGCCAGCAGCCGATCAGGGACCTATAATTCACCCCTCCACTTT.

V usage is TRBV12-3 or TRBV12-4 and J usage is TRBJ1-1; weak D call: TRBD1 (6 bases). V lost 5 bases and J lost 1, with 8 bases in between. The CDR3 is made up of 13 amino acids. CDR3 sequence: CASSPQGNTEAFF. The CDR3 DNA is TGTGCCAGCAGTCCACAGGGGAACACTGAAGCTTTCTTT.

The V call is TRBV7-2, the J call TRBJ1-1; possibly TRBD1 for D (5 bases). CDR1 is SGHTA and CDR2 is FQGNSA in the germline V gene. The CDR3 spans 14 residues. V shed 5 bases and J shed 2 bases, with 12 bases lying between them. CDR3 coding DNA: TGTGCCAGCAGCCCTGGGGCGGGAAACACTGAAGCTTTCTTT. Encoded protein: CASSPGAGNTEAFF.

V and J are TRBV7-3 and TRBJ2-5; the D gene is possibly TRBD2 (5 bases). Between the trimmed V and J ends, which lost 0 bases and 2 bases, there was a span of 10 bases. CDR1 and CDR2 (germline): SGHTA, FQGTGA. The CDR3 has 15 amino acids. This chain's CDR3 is CASSLTEAGQETQYF. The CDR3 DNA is TGTGCCAGCAGCTTAACGGAGGCCGGACAAGAGACCCAGTACTTC. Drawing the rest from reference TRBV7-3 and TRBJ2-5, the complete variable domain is GAGVSQTPSNKVTEKGKYVELRCDPISGHTALYWYRQSLGQGPEFLIYFQGTGAADDSGLPNDRFFAVRPEGSVSTLKIQRTERGDSAVYLCASSLTEAGQETQYFGPGTRLLVL.

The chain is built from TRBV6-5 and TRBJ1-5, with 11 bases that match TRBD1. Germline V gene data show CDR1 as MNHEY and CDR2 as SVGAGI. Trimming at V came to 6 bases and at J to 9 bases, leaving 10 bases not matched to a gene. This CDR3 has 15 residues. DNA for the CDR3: TGTGCCAGCAGACCCGGGACAGGGGGAGTGAGGCCCCAGCATTTT. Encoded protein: CASRPGTGGVRPQHF.

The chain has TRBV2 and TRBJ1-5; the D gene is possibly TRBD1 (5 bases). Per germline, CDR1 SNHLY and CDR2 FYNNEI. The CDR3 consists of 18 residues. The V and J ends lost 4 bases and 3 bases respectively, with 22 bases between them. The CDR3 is CASSVNGVQAAPNQPQHF. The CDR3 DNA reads TGTGCCAGCAGTGTTAATGGTGTACAGGCTGCACCCAATCAGCCCCAGCATTTT.

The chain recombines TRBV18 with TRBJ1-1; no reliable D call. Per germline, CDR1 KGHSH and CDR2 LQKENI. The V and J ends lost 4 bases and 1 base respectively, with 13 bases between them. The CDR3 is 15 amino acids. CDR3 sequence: CASSLERVTNTEAFF. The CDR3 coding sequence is TGTGCCAGCTCACTGGAACGGGTTACGAACACTGAAGCTTTCTTT.

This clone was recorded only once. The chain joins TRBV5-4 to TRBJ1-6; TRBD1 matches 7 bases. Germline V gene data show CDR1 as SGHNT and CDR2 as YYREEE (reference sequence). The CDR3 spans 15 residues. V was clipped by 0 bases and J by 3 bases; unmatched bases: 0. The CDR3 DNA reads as TGTGCCAGCAGCTTGGGACAGGGCTATAATTCACCCCTCCACTTT. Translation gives CASSLGQGYNSPLHF.

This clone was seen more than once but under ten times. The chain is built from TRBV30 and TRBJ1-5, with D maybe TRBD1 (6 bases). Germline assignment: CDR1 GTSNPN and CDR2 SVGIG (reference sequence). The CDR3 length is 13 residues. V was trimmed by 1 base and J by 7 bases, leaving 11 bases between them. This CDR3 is CAWSARGVQPQHF. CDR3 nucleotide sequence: TGTGCCTGGAGTGCCAGGGGCGTACAGCCCCAGCATTTT.

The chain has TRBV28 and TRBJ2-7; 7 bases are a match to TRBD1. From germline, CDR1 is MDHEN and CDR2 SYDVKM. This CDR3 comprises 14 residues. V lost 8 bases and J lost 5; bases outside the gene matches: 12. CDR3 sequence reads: CASLKSNRGHEQYF. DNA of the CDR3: TGTGCCAGCCTGAAATCGAACAGGGGCCACGAGCAGTACTTC.

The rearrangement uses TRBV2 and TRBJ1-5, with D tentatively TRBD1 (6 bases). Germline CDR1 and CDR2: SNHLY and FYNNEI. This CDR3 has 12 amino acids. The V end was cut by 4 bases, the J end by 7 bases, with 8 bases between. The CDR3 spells CASSGQVQPQHF. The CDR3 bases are TGTGCCAGCAGTGGACAGGTACAGCCCCAGCATTTT.

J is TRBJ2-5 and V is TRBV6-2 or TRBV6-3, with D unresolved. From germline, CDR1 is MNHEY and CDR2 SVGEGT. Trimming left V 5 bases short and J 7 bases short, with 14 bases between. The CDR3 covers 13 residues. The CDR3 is CASSQTAPGTQYF. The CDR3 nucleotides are TGTGCCAGCAGTCAGACGGCCCCAGGGACCCAGTACTTC.

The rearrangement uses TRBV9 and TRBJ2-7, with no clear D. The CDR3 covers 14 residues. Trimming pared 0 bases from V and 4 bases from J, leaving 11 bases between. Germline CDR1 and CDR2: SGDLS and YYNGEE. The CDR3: CASSVDDTIYEQYF. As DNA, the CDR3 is TGTGCCAGCAGCGTAGATGACACAATATACGAGCAGTACTTC.

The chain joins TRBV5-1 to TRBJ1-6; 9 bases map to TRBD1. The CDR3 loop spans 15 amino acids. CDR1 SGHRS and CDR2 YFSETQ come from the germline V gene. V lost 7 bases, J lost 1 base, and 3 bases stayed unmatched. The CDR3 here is CASRTGESYNSPLHF. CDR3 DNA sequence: TGCGCCAGCCGGACAGGGGAATCCTATAATTCACCCCTCCACTTT.

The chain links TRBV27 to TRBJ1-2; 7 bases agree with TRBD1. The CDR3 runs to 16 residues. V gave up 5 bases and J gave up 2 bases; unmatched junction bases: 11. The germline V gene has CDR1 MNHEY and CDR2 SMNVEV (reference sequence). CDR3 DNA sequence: TGTGCCAGCAGTCCAAGGGGCGAACAGGGGAACTATGGCTACACCTTC. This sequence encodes CASSPRGEQGNYGYTF.

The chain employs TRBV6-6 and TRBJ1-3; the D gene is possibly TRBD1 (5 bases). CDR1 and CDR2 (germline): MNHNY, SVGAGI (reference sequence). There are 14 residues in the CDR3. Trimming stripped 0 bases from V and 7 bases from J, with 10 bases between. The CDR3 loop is CASSYSGKGNTIYF. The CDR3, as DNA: TGTGCCAGCAGTTACTCGGGAAAGGGGAACACCATATATTTT.

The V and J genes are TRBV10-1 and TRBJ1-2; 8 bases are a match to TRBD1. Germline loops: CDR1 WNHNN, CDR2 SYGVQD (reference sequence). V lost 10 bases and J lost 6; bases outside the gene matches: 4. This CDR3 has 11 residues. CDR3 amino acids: CAILTGDGYTF. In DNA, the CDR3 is TGCGCCATTCTGACAGGGGATGGCTACACCTTC.